A selection of T cell receptor beta chains follows, all from one sample in a study of T-cell reconstitution after alpha-beta-depleted transplantation in children. MiXCR, applied by TCRdb to the PCR reads, yields one record per CDR3 protein. The sample shows approximately 400,000 distinct CDR3 sequences, 9.5% to 13% of them seen only once. Sequences were derived from PBMCs from the stem cell graft donor, sampled from the stem cell graft. The receptor set was obtained from a human donor who donated a stem cell graft to a child with acute myeloid leukemia. CDR3s include the opening cysteine and the closing phenylalanine or tryptophan. D genes are given only for firm matches. A clone size is listed for some rows: how often the clone was seen (once, few, many), or a class if it is expanded.

J gene: TRBJ2-5; V gene: TRBV18; D gene: TRBD1; clone size: -; CDR3 DNA: TGTGCCAGCTCATCCAATCCGGGACAGGGAGAGAAGACCCAGTACTTC; CDR3 protein: CASSSNPGQGEKTQYF
J gene: TRBJ2-5; V gene: TRBV20-1; D gene: TRBD2; clone size: few; CDR3 DNA: TGCAGTGCTAGCCTGGCTAGCGGGAGGGCGGAGACCCAGTACTTC; CDR3 protein: CSASLASGRAETQYF
J gene: TRBJ2-5; V gene: TRBV20-1; D gene: TRBD2; clone size: many; CDR3 DNA: TGCAGTGCTAGGACTAGCGGGAGGGCGACCCAGTACTTC; CDR3 protein: CSARTSGRATQYF
J gene: TRBJ2-5; V gene: TRBV10-2; D gene: TRBD2; clone size: -; CDR3 DNA: TGCGCCAGCAAGCCGCGGGGGGGCCAAGAGACCCAGTACTTC; CDR3 protein: CASKPRGGQETQYF
J gene: TRBJ2-3; V gene: TRBV6-8; D gene: -; clone size: few; CDR3 DNA: TGTGCCAGCAGTGGACTCACAGATACGCAGTATTTT; CDR3 protein: CASSGLTDTQYF
J gene: TRBJ2-5; V gene: TRBV20-1; D gene: -; clone size: many; CDR3 DNA: TGCAGTGCTAACATACCAGGGGTACAAGAGACCCAGTACTTC; CDR3 protein: CSANIPGVQETQYF
J gene: TRBJ2-5; V gene: TRBV5-1; D gene: TRBD2; clone size: many; CDR3 DNA: TGCGCCAGCATGATCGGGGGGGCGTACCAAGAGACCCAGTACTTC; CDR3 protein: CASMIGGAYQETQYF
J gene: TRBJ1-2; V gene: TRBV6-5; D gene: TRBD1; clone size: -; CDR3 DNA: TGTGCCAGCAGTTACCTCACAGGGGGCTTGGGCTACACCTTC; CDR3 protein: CASSYLTGGLGYTF
J gene: TRBJ2-2; V gene: TRBV9; D gene: TRBD2; clone size: few; CDR3 DNA: TGTGCCAGCAGCCGCGGGAGTGAAACCGGGGAGCTGTTTTTT; CDR3 protein: CASSRGSETGELFF
J gene: TRBJ2-5; V gene: TRBV12-3/TRBV12-4; D gene: -; clone size: few; CDR3 DNA: TGTGCCAGCAGTACCACAGGTCCGGGAGAGACCCAGTACTTC; CDR3 protein: CASSTTGPGETQYF
J gene: TRBJ2-4; V gene: TRBV12-3/TRBV12-4; D gene: -; clone size: -; CDR3 DNA: TGTGCCAGCGGGCCCGAAAACATTCAGTACTTC; CDR3 protein: CASGPENIQYF
J gene: TRBJ2-1; V gene: TRBV4-2; D gene: TRBD2; clone size: few; CDR3 DNA: TGTGCCAGCAGCCTCCGGGAATCTACAGGGCCCCGGGAGGGCCCCGACAATGAGCAGTTCTTC; CDR3 protein: CASSLRESTGPREGPDNEQFF
J gene: TRBJ2-7; V gene: TRBV27; D gene: -; clone size: -; CDR3 DNA: TGTGCCAGCAGTCATAACAACCAGCAGTACTTC; CDR3 protein: CASSHNNQQYF
J gene: TRBJ1-1; V gene: TRBV7-2; D gene: -; clone size: few; CDR3 DNA: TGTGCCAGCAGGGAAGGACAGCCTCCTGAAGCTTTCTTT; CDR3 protein: CASREGQPPEAFF
J gene: TRBJ2-3; V gene: TRBV20-1; D gene: -; clone size: few; CDR3 DNA: TGCAGTGCTAGGGGCGGGCGTAGCACAGATACGCAGTATTTT; CDR3 protein: CSARGGRSTDTQYF
J gene: TRBJ2-1; V gene: TRBV20-1; D gene: TRBD2; clone size: -; CDR3 DNA: TGCAGTGCTCCCCCGCTAGCGGGTCACAATGAGCAGTTCTTC; CDR3 protein: CSAPPLAGHNEQFF
J gene: TRBJ2-5; V gene: TRBV5-6; D gene: -; clone size: -; CDR3 DNA: TGTGCCAGCAGCGCAGGGTTTGACCAAGAGACCCAGTACTTC; CDR3 protein: CASSAGFDQETQYF
J gene: TRBJ2-3; V gene: TRBV14; D gene: TRBD2; clone size: many; CDR3 DNA: TGTGCCAGCAGCCTAACTAGCGGGGGGGCGGATACGCAGTATTTT; CDR3 protein: CASSLTSGGADTQYF
J gene: TRBJ2-4; V gene: TRBV20-1; D gene: -; clone size: -; CDR3 DNA: TGCAGTGCTGGACGAACAGGAGATTTAGCCAAAAACATTCAGTACTTC; CDR3 protein: CSAGRTGDLAKNIQYF
J gene: TRBJ2-6; V gene: TRBV28; D gene: TRBD2; clone size: many; CDR3 DNA: TGTGCCAGCATCCACCAGGGGGCTAGCGGGAGTTCTGGGGCCAACGTCCTGACTTTC; CDR3 protein: CASIHQGASGSSGANVLTF
J gene: TRBJ2-1; V gene: TRBV27; D gene: TRBD1; clone size: few; CDR3 DNA: TGTGCCAGCAGTCCGACCAGGGGGAGTGAGCAGTTCTTC; CDR3 protein: CASSPTRGSEQFF
J gene: TRBJ1-2; V gene: TRBV6-6; D gene: -; clone size: -; CDR3 DNA: TGTGCCAGCCGCGGGGGAGGCGATGGCTACACCTTC; CDR3 protein: CASRGGGDGYTF
J gene: TRBJ2-7; V gene: TRBV29-1; D gene: -; clone size: few; CDR3 DNA: TGCAGCGTTGGAGGTCGGAAAGGGGAGTCCTACGAGCAGTACTTC; CDR3 protein: CSVGGRKGESYEQYF
J gene: TRBJ2-3; V gene: TRBV6-1; D gene: TRBD2; clone size: few; CDR3 DNA: TGTGCCAGCAGCCCTGGGAGGGATTTAGGCACAGATACGCAGTATTTT; CDR3 protein: CASSPGRDLGTDTQYF
J gene: TRBJ2-1; V gene: TRBV2; D gene: -; clone size: -; CDR3 DNA: TGTGCCAGCAGTGAAGCCGGAGACAGATACAATGAGCAGTTCTTC; CDR3 protein: CASSEAGDRYNEQFF
J gene: TRBJ1-6; V gene: TRBV20-1; D gene: TRBD1; clone size: few; CDR3 DNA: TGCAGTGCTCTCCGACAGGGTGCCCTCCACTTT; CDR3 protein: CSALRQGALHF
J gene: TRBJ1-4; V gene: TRBV5-1; D gene: -; clone size: few; CDR3 DNA: TGCGCCAGCAGCTTGGATCCAGGGTCAACTAATGAAAAACTGTTTTTT; CDR3 protein: CASSLDPGSTNEKLFF
J gene: TRBJ2-1; V gene: TRBV6-5; D gene: TRBD2; clone size: few; CDR3 DNA: TGTGCCAGCAGTTACCCCGGACTAGCGGGAGCCACCAATGAGCAGTTCTTC; CDR3 protein: CASSYPGLAGATNEQFF
J gene: TRBJ1-1; V gene: TRBV4-3; D gene: -; clone size: few; CDR3 DNA: TGCGCCAGCAGCCAAGATTTTCGGAGAATGAACACTGAAGCTTTCTTT; CDR3 protein: CASSQDFRRMNTEAFF
J gene: TRBJ1-4; V gene: TRBV15; D gene: -; clone size: few; CDR3 DNA: TGTGCCACCAGCAGAGGAAGGAATGAAAAACTGTTTTTT; CDR3 protein: CATSRGRNEKLFF
J gene: TRBJ2-3; V gene: TRBV5-1; D gene: -; clone size: many; CDR3 DNA: TGCGCCAGCAGCTTGGGACTTGGACGAACAGATACGCAGTATTTT; CDR3 protein: CASSLGLGRTDTQYF
J gene: TRBJ2-1; V gene: TRBV15; D gene: TRBD2; clone size: few; CDR3 DNA: TGTGCCACCAGCACCGGCGCGGGGGAGTACAATGAGCAGTTCTTC; CDR3 protein: CATSTGAGEYNEQFF
J gene: TRBJ2-5; V gene: TRBV10-3; D gene: TRBD2; clone size: few; CDR3 DNA: TGTGCCATCAGTGAGGCACCGGGACTAAAAGAGACCCAGTACTTC; CDR3 protein: CAISEAPGLKETQYF
J gene: TRBJ2-7; V gene: TRBV7-8; D gene: -; clone size: -; CDR3 DNA: TGTGCCAGCAGCTTAGCCGGAGGGGGCAACGAGCAGTACTTC; CDR3 protein: CASSLAGGGNEQYF
J gene: TRBJ1-1; V gene: TRBV20-1; D gene: -; clone size: -; CDR3 DNA: TGCAGTGCTGCGGACGGTACGAACACTGAAGCTTTCTTT; CDR3 protein: CSAADGTNTEAFF
J gene: TRBJ1-2; V gene: TRBV5-1; D gene: -; clone size: -; CDR3 DNA: TGCGCCAGCAGCACCGCCGGCGGGTCAGGCTACACCTTC; CDR3 protein: CASSTAGGSGYTF
J gene: TRBJ2-6; V gene: TRBV15; D gene: -; clone size: many; CDR3 DNA: TGTGCCACCAGCAGAGAGGACTCTGGGGCCAACGTCCTGACTTTC; CDR3 protein: CATSREDSGANVLTF
J gene: TRBJ1-5; V gene: TRBV6-1; D gene: -; clone size: few; CDR3 DNA: TGTGCCAGCAGTGAAGTGGAGCGGGCAGGGAATCAGCCCCAGCATTTT; CDR3 protein: CASSEVERAGNQPQHF
J gene: TRBJ2-3; V gene: TRBV5-1; D gene: -; clone size: few; CDR3 DNA: TGCGCCAGCAGCTTGGCCATAAAGCGGCCAGATACGCAGTATTTT; CDR3 protein: CASSLAIKRPDTQYF
J gene: TRBJ1-4; V gene: TRBV10-3; D gene: -; clone size: -; CDR3 DNA: TGTGCCATCAACGGGGACCCGGGGGAAAAACTGTTTTTT; CDR3 protein: CAINGDPGEKLFF
J gene: TRBJ2-1; V gene: TRBV7-3; D gene: TRBD2; clone size: few; CDR3 DNA: TGTGCCAGCAGCGGCTCAGGACTAGCGGGTCGCAATGAGCAGTTCTTC; CDR3 protein: CASSGSGLAGRNEQFF
J gene: TRBJ2-7; V gene: TRBV5-1; D gene: TRBD1; clone size: -; CDR3 DNA: TGCGCCAGCACTTCACAGGGGGCGACTCTGGCTAGCTATCACGAGCAGTACTTC; CDR3 protein: CASTSQGATLASYHEQYF
J gene: TRBJ2-1; V gene: TRBV15; D gene: TRBD2; clone size: few; CDR3 DNA: TGTGCCACCAGCAGAGGAGCTAGCGGATACAATGAGCAGTTCTTC; CDR3 protein: CATSRGASGYNEQFF
J gene: TRBJ2-2; V gene: TRBV29-1; D gene: -; clone size: few; CDR3 DNA: TGCAGCGTCCCGGCCAGGACGAACACCGGGGAGCTGTTTTTT; CDR3 protein: CSVPARTNTGELFF
J gene: TRBJ1-3; V gene: TRBV3-1; D gene: -; clone size: -; CDR3 DNA: TGTGCCAGCAGCCAAGAACCCCACCGCCGCTCTGGAAACACCATATATTTT; CDR3 protein: CASSQEPHRRSGNTIYF
J gene: TRBJ1-4; V gene: TRBV4-1; D gene: -; clone size: few; CDR3 DNA: TGCGCCAGCAGCCAAGACTCTGAGGAAAAACTGTTTTTT; CDR3 protein: CASSQDSEEKLFF
J gene: TRBJ2-3; V gene: TRBV10-1; D gene: -; clone size: few; CDR3 DNA: TGCGCCACCTCCGGCGGGATCGACACAGATACGCAGTATTTT; CDR3 protein: CATSGGIDTDTQYF
J gene: TRBJ1-1; V gene: TRBV7-9; D gene: -; clone size: -; CDR3 DNA: TGTGCCAGCAGCCCCCTCGGGGGAGAGAAGACTGAAGCTTTCTTT; CDR3 protein: CASSPLGGEKTEAFF
J gene: TRBJ2-2; V gene: TRBV10-3; D gene: -; clone size: few; CDR3 DNA: TGTGCCATCAGTGCAGCCGAAGGACCCGGGGAGCTGTTTTTT; CDR3 protein: CAISAAEGPGELFF
J gene: TRBJ2-1; V gene: TRBV3-1; D gene: TRBD2; clone size: many; CDR3 DNA: TGTGCCAGCAGCCAAGCATTAGCGGGGGGGGATGAGCAGTTCTTC; CDR3 protein: CASSQALAGGDEQFF
J gene: TRBJ1-3; V gene: TRBV6-1; D gene: -; clone size: -; CDR3 DNA: TGTGCCAGCAGTCTAGACGGTTCAGGAAACACCATATATTTT; CDR3 protein: CASSLDGSGNTIYF
J gene: TRBJ2-3; V gene: TRBV20-1; D gene: -; clone size: -; CDR3 DNA: TGCAGTGCTAGTGTGTCAATCAGCACAGATACGCAGTATTTT; CDR3 protein: CSASVSISTDTQYF
J gene: TRBJ1-2; V gene: TRBV29-1; D gene: -; clone size: -; CDR3 DNA: TGCAGCGTTGAGGGCGTCAGTATGGGCTATGGCTACACCTTC; CDR3 protein: CSVEGVSMGYGYTF
J gene: TRBJ2-7; V gene: TRBV5-1; D gene: -; clone size: many; CDR3 DNA: TGCGCCAGCAGCTTTTTAGCGGCCACCTACGAGCAGTACTTC; CDR3 protein: CASSFLAATYEQYF
J gene: TRBJ2-1; V gene: TRBV6-5; D gene: -; clone size: few; CDR3 DNA: TGTGCCAGCAGTGAGAACAATGAGCAGTTCTTC; CDR3 protein: CASSENNEQFF
J gene: TRBJ2-3; V gene: TRBV20-1; D gene: TRBD2; clone size: -; CDR3 DNA: TGCAGTGCTGGTACTGGGAGGGCCACAGATACGCAGTATTTT; CDR3 protein: CSAGTGRATDTQYF
J gene: TRBJ2-1; V gene: TRBV27; D gene: -; clone size: few; CDR3 DNA: TGTGCCAGCAGACCCAGCGGGACAATTACTGAGGGCGGGAGACACAATGAGCAGTTCTTC; CDR3 protein: CASRPSGTITEGGRHNEQFF
J gene: TRBJ1-2; V gene: TRBV12-3/TRBV12-4; D gene: TRBD1; clone size: -; CDR3 DNA: TGTGCCAGCAGTCCAACGACAGGGGGTTTAGGCTACACCTTC; CDR3 protein: CASSPTTGGLGYTF